This T cell receptor beta chain came from a study of identical twins. This clonotype was detected ten times or more. Germline V gene sequence: CDR1 MNHEY, CDR2 SVGEGT. The germline V and J ends were trimmed by 6 bases and 4 bases, with 10 bases remaining between them. This CDR3 contains 13 residues. One entry per CDR3 protein, called by TCRdb with MiXCR from the 5' RACE reads. This sample has 400,000 or so distinct CDR3 sequences, with about 10% found just once. Sequencing was done on a sample of naive T cells sorted from blood. This receptor was identified in a woman in her forties or fifties in good health. The chain combines TRBV6-2 or TRBV6-3 with TRBJ2-1; D may be TRBD1 (6 bases). CDR3: CASRYRVYNEQFF. The CDR3 coding sequence is TGTGCCAGCAGGTACAGGGTATACAATGAGCAGTTCTTC.